This T cell receptor beta chain derives from a study of blood T cells in healthy people across ages. Study-wide points: Measured against age, TCR beta diversity per million T cells decreased in a roughly linear manner. Estimates of diversity drawn from one million T cells were considered underestimates. It was found that TCR beta diversity correlated strongly with the percentage of naive T cells.

With a J-beta primer mix and a sample-barcoded 5' primer, a second PCR ran roughly 6 to 11 cycles. TCRdb re-called the 5' RACE reads with MiXCR, one entry per CDR3 protein. This sample yields about 1.8 million distinct CDR3 sequences, of which about 50% are seen a single time; approximately 2.1% belongs to the top ten. This clonotype showed up just a few times. Its target is unknown. The ends lost 7 bases at V and 3 bases at J; junction bases unmatched: 3. Germline CDR1 reads KGHDR; CDR2 reads SFDVKD. This CDR3 region has 14 residues. Sequencing input: blood. This clonotype was obtained from a woman between 40 and 55 years old in good health. This sequence joins TRBV24-1 and TRBJ2-5; 11 nucleotides line up with TRBD2. CDR3 region: CATSTSGGKETQYF. CDR3 coding DNA: TGTGCCACCAGCACTAGCGGGGGTAAAGAGACCCAGTACTTC.